These T cell receptor beta chains were read from a single sample in a study of control samples from healthy donors and cancer patients. The data were produced by immunoSEQ multiplex PCR, yet TCRdb's version contains in-frame clones alone and is incomplete. The sample yields tens of thousands of clones, around 85% seen once. Material for sequencing was PBMCs. The source of these receptors is a man in his 70s with lung cancer. Each CDR3 is given with its conserved first and last residue. A D gene is named only where the DNA matches it firmly. Clone sizes are given selectively: once, few, many, or a class where the clone is expanded.

clone size	V gene	D gene	J gene	CDR3 DNA	CDR3 protein
-	TRBV11-2	TRBD2	TRBJ2-7	TGTGCCAGCAGCTCCCCGCCCGGACTAGCGGGGACCTCCTACGAGCAGTACTTC	CASSSPPGLAGTSYEQYF
-	TRBV23-1	TRBD1	TRBJ2-6	TGCGCCAGCAAATCCGGGACAGGGTTTAGCTCTGGGGCCAACGTCCTGACTTTC	CASKSGTGFSSGANVLTF
-	TRBV19	-	TRBJ1-2	TGTGCCAGTAGTATAGGGTCAGTGGATGGCTACACCTTC	CASSIGSVDGYTF
-	TRBV6-5	-	TRBJ1-2	TGTGCCAGCAGATACAGGATGGAGGGCGATGGCTACACCTTC	CASRYRMEGDGYTF
-	TRBV5-6	TRBD2	TRBJ2-3	TGTGCCAGCAGCTGGAAGACTAGCGGGGGAGGGGATACGCAGTATTTT	CASSWKTSGGGDTQYF
-	TRBV6-5	-	TRBJ1-4	TGTGCCAGCTCCTTAACCACGGCGAGTGAAAAACTGTTTTTT	CASSLTTASEKLFF
-	TRBV9	-	TRBJ1-1	TGTGCCAGCAGCCCAGAAGGGGGGAACACTGAAGCTTTCTTT	CASSPEGGNTEAFF
-	TRBV5-1	TRBD2	TRBJ2-1	TGCGCCAGCAGCCAAACTAGCGGGTATGAGCAGTTCTTC	CASSQTSGYEQFF
-	TRBV5-1	TRBD1	TRBJ2-2	TGCGCCAGCAGCTACGGACAGGGCTGGACCGGGGAGCTGTTTTTT	CASSYGQGWTGELFF
-	TRBV19	TRBD1	TRBJ1-1	TGTGCCAGTAGTCTACAGGGGTGGGGCACTGAAGCTTTCTTT	CASSLQGWGTEAFF
few	TRBV29-1	-	TRBJ2-1	TGCAGCATCAAATGGCCCTACAATGAGCAGTTCTTC	CSIKWPYNEQFF
-	TRBV2	-	TRBJ2-3	TGTGCCGGGCCGGGGGTCGCAGGCACAGATACGCAGTATTTT	CAGPGVAGTDTQYF
once	TRBV12-5	TRBD1	TRBJ1-2	TGTGCTAGTGGTCGACAGGGGGCGCAGGGCTACACCTTC	CASGRQGAQGYTF
-	TRBV2	TRBD2	TRBJ2-7	TGTGCCAGCAGCTCGGGGGGGGCGGGCGAGCAGTACTTC	CASSSGGAGEQYF
-	TRBV19	TRBD1	TRBJ2-7	TGTGCCAGTAGAAACCGGGACAGGGGCTTCTACGAGCAGTACTTC	CASRNRDRGFYEQYF
-	TRBV19	TRBD1	TRBJ1-1	TGTGCCAGTAGTGGGCGGAGGACAGGGGGTCCGAACACTGAAGCTTTCTTT	CASSGRRTGGPNTEAFF
-	TRBV5-1	-	TRBJ1-3	TGCGCCAGCAGCTTGAAACAGGGTGGAAACACCATATATTTT	CASSLKQGGNTIYF
-	TRBV6-5	-	TRBJ1-2	TGTGCCAGCAGCCCCGACAGGATCTATGGCTACACCTTC	CASSPDRIYGYTF
-	TRBV7-9	-	TRBJ2-1	TGTGCCAGCAGCTTGGAGGGGACAGCCCATGAGCAGTTCTTC	CASSLEGTAHEQFF
many	TRBV7-2	-	TRBJ1-1	TGTGCCAGCAGCTTATTAGGCGGAAGGGCTGAAGCTTTCTTT	CASSLLGGRAEAFF
once	TRBV6-2/TRBV6-3	-	TRBJ2-1	TGTGCCAGCAGTTTCAGGTCAGGTAGTCACAATGAGCAGTTCTTC	CASSFRSGSHNEQFF
-	TRBV2	TRBD2	TRBJ2-3	TGTGCCAGCAGGAAACCGACTAGCGGGGGGGACTATACGCAGTATTTT	CASRKPTSGGDYTQYF
-	TRBV5-1	-	TRBJ2-5	TGCGCCAGCAGCTTGGCCGACAGGAGGGGGACCCAGTACTTC	CASSLADRRGTQYF
-	TRBV6-5	-	TRBJ1-5	TGTGCCAGCAGCCGACTGGAGGGCGGGCGGCCCCAGCATTTT	CASSRLEGGRPQHF
-	TRBV10-3	-	TRBJ1-6	TGTGCCATCGGCGGGAGCTCCTATAATTCACCCCTCCACTTT	CAIGGSSYNSPLHF
few	TRBV5-1	-	TRBJ2-5	TGCGCCAGCAGCCAGGACAGTACACAGGAGACCCAGTACTTC	CASSQDSTQETQYF
few	TRBV9	TRBD1	TRBJ2-3	TGTGCCAGCAGCTCCCTCCCGGGACAGGGGGCCGATACGCAGTATTTT	CASSSLPGQGADTQYF
-	TRBV6-5	-	TRBJ2-5	TGTGCCATCTTGGATAAGGTGACCCAGTACTTC	CAILDKVTQYF
-	TRBV5-6	TRBD1	TRBJ1-1	TGTGCCAGCAGCTTCGGGACAGGGATTCAGGCTTTCTTT	CASSFGTGIQAFF
-	TRBV7-3	-	TRBJ2-2	TGTGCCAGCAGCTCACCCCTCGGGGAGCTGTTTTTT	CASSSPLGELFF
once	TRBV11-1	TRBD2	TRBJ2-5	TGTGCCAGCACCATGGGACTAGCAACTCCGACCCAGTACTTC	CASTMGLATPTQYF
-	TRBV19	-	TRBJ1-3	TGTGCCAGTAGTATAAGCGGGAGCTCTGGAAACACCATATATTTT	CASSISGSSGNTIYF